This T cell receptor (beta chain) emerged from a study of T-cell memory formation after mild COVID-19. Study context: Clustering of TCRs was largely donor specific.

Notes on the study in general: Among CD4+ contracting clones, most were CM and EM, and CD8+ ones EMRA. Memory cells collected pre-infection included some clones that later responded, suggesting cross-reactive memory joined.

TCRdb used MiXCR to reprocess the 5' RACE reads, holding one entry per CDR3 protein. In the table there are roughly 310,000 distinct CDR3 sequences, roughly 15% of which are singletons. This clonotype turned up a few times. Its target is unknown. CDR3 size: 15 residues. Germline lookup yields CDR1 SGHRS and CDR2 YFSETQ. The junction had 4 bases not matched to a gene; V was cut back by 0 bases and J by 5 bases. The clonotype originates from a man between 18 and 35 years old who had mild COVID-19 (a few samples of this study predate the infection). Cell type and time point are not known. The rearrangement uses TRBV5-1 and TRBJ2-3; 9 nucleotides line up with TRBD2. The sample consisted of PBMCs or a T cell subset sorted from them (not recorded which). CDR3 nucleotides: TGCGCCAGCAGCTTGGGCGGGGGGGCTGAAGATACGCAGTATTTT. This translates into CASSLGGGAEDTQYF. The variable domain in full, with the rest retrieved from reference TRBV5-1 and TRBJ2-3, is KAGVTQTPRYLIKTRGQQVTLSCSPISGHRSVSWYQQTPGQGLQFLFEYFSETQRNKGNFPGRFSGRQFSNSRSEMNVSTLELGDSALYLCASSLGGGAEDTQYFGPGTRLTVL.